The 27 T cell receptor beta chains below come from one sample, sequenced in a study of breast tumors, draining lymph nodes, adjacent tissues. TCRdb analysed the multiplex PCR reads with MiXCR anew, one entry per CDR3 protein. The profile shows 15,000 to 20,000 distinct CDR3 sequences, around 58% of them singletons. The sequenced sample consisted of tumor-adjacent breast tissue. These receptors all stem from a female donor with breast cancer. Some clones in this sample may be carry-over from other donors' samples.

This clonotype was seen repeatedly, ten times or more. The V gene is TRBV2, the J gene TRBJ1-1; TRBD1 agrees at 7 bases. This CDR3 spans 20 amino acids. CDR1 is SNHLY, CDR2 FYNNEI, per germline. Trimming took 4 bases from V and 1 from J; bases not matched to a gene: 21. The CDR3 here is CASSARDRDVLEPSNTEAFF. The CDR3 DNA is TGTGCCAGCAGTGCCCGGGACAGAGATGTTTTGGAACCGTCGAACACTGAAGCTTTCTTT.

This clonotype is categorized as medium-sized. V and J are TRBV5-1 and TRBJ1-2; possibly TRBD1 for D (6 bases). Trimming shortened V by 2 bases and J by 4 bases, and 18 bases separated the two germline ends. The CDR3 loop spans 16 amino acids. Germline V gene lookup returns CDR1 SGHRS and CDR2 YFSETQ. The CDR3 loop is CASSFDGPKGGYGYTF. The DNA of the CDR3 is TGCGCCAGCAGCTTTGACGGCCCTAAGGGGGGCTATGGCTACACCTTC.

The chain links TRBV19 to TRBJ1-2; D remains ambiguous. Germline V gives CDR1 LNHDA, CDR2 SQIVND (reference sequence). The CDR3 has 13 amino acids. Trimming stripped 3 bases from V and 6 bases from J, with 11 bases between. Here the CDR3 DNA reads TGTGCCAGTAGTATCATTGACGGGAATGGCTACACCTTC. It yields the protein CASSIIDGNGYTF. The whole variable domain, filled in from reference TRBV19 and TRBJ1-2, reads DGGITQSPKYLFRKEGQNVTLSCEQNLNHDAMYWYRQDPGQGLRLIYYSQIVNDFQKGDIAEGYSVSREKKESFPLTVTSAQKNPTAFYLCASSIIDGNGYTFGSGTRLTVV.

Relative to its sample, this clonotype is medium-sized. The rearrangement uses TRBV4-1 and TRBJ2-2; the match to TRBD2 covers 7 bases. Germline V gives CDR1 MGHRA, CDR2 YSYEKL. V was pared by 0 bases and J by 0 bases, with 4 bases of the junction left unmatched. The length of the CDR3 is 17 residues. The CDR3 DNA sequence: TGCGCCAGCAGCCAAGATTGGCTAGCGGCGAACACCGGGGAGCTGTTTTTT. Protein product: CASSQDWLAANTGELFF.

Here the CDR3 reads CASSLVWRGALTDTQYF. The CDR3 DNA reads as TGTGCCAGCAGCTTAGTTTGGCGGGGGGCACTCACAGATACGCAGTATTTT. The chain carries TRBV7-2 and TRBJ2-3; 8 bases map to TRBD2. V shed 1 base and J 2 bases; nucleotides not matched to a gene: 8. Per germline, CDR1 SGHTA and CDR2 FQGNSA. This CDR3 region has 17 residues.

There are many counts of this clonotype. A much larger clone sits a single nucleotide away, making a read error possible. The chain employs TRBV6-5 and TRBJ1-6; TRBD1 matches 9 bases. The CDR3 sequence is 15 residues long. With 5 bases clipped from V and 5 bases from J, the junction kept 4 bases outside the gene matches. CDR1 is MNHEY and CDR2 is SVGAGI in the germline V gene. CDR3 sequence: CASSHNRGHNSPLHF. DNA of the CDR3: TGTGCCAGCAGTCACAACAGGGGGCATAATTCACCCCTCCACTTT.

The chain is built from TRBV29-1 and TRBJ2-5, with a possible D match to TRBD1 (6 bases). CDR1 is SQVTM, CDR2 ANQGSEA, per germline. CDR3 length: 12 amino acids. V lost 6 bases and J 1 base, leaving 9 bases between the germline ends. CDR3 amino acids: CSVQDSQETQYF. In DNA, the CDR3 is TGCAGCGTCCAGGACAGCCAAGAGACCCAGTACTTC.

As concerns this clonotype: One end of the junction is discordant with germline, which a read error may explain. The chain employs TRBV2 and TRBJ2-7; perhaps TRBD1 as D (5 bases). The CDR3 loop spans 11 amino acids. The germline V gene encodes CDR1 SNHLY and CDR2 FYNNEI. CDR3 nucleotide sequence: TGTGCCAGCGGTGACAGCTACGAGCAGTACTTC. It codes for CASGDSYEQYF.

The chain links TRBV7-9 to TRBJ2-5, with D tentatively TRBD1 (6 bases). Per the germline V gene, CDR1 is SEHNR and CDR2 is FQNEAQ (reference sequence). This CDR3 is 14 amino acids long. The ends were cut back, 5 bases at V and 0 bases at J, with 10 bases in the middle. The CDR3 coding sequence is TGTGCCAGCAGCATCAGACAGGACCAAGAGACCCAGTACTTC. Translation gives CASSIRQDQETQYF.

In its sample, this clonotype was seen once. The CDR3: CASSFGQVQETQYF. The CDR3, as DNA: TGTGCCAGCAGCTTCGGACAGGTTCAAGAGACCCAGTACTTC. The V and J genes are TRBV11-2 and TRBJ2-5; 7 nucleotides line up with TRBD1. The CDR3 has 14 residues. J was trimmed by 2 bases and V by 3 bases; bases with no gene match: 3. Germline CDR1 is SGHAT and CDR2 is FQNNGV. Together with reference TRBV11-2 and TRBJ2-5, the CDR3 gives the full variable domain: EAGVAQSPRYKIIEKRQSVAFWCNPISGHATLYWYQQILGQGPKLLIQFQNNGVVDDSQLPKDRFSAERLKGVDSTLKIQPAKLEDSAVYLCASSFGQVQETQYFGPGTRLLVL.

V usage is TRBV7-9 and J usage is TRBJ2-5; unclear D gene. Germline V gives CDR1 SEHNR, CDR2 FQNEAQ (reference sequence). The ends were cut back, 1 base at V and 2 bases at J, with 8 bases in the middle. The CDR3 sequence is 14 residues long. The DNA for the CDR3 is TGTGCCAGCAGCTTAGAGTGGGGACAAGAGACCCAGTACTTC. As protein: CASSLEWGQETQYF.

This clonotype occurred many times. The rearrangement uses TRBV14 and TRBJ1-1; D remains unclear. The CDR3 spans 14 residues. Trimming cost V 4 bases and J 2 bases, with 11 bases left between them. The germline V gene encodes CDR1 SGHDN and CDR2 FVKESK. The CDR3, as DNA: TGTGCCAGCAGCCGCCCGGGTCTAAACACTGAAGCTTTCTTT. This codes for CASSRPGLNTEAFF.

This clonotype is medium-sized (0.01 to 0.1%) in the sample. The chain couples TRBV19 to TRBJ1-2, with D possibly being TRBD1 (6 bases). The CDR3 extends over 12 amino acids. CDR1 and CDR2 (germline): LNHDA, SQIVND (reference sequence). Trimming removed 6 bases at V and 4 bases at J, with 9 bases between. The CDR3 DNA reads TGTGCCAGTAGCCGGGACACCTATGGCTACACCTTC. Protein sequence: CASSRDTYGYTF.

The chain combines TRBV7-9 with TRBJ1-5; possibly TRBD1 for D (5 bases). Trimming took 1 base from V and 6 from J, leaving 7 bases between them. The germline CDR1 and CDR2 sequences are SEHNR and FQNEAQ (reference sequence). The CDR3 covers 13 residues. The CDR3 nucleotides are TGTGCCAGCAGCTTAGATGGGGCTCAGCCCCAGCATTTT. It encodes CASSLDGAQPQHF.

The CDR3 region is CSAQPQGDVTSPLHF. In DNA form, the CDR3 reads TGCAGTGCTCAGCCGCAGGGAGATGTCACTTCACCCCTCCACTTT. The rearrangement links TRBV20-1 to TRBJ1-6; a weak D match, TRBD1 (5 bases). The CDR3 loop spans 15 amino acids. Trimming cost V 5 bases and J 9 bases, with 20 bases left between them. Germline V CDR1 and CDR2: DFQATT, SNEGSKA (reference sequence).

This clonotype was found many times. Here the CDR3 DNA reads TGTGCCAGCAGTTCCTCGAGGGGGCGAAATACTGAAGCTTTCTTT. As protein: CASSSSRGRNTEAFF. J is TRBJ1-1 and V is TRBV5-8; 7 nucleotides match TRBD1. The CDR3 is 15 residues long. After removal of 5 bases from V and 5 bases from J, the junction contained 12 bases not matched to a gene. CDR1 and CDR2 (germline): SGHTS, YDEGEE.

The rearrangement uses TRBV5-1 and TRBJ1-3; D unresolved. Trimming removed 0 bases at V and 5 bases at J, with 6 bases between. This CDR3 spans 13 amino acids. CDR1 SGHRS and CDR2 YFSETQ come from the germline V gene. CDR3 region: CASSLDFRNTIYF. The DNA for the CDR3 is TGCGCCAGCAGCTTGGACTTTCGAAACACCATATATTTT.

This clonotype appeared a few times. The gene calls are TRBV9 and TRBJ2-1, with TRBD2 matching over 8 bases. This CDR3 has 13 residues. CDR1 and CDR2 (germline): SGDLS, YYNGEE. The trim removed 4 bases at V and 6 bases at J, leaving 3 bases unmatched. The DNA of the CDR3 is TGTGCCAGCAGCAAGGCGGGGGGCAATGAGCAGTTCTTC. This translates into CASSKAGGNEQFF.

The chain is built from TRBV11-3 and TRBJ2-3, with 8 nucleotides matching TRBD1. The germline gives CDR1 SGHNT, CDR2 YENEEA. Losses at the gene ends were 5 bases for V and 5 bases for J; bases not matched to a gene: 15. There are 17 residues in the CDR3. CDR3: CASSPNPGQADQDTQYF. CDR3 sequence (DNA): TGTGCCAGCAGCCCGAACCCGGGACAGGCCGACCAAGATACGCAGTATTTT.

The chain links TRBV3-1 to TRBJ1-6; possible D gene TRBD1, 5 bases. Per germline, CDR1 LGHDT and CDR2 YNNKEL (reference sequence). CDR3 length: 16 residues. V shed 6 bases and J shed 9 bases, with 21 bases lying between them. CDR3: CASRRLAGGSGSPLHF. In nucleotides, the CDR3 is TGTGCCAGCAGACGACTAGCGGGGGGGAGTGGTTCACCCCTCCACTTT.

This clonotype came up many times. CDR3 in DNA: TGTGCCAGCAGCAAAATGACAGGGGCGGGGGGTCCCCTTAACAATGAGCAGTTCTTC. Translating gives CASSKMTGAGGPLNNEQFF. This sequence joins TRBV2 and TRBJ2-1; the D call may be TRBD1 or TRBD2 (8 bases each). V lost 6 bases to trimming and J lost 5 bases, with 29 bases between them. The length of the CDR3 is 19 residues. Looked up from germline, CDR1 is SNHLY and CDR2 is FYNNEI.

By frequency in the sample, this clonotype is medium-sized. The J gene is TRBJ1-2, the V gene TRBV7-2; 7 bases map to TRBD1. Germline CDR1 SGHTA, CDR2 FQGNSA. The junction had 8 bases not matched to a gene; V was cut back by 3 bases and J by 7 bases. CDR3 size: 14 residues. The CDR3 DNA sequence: TGTGCCAGCAGCTTCCCAGACAGGGTAACTGGCTACACCTTC. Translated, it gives CASSFPDRVTGYTF.

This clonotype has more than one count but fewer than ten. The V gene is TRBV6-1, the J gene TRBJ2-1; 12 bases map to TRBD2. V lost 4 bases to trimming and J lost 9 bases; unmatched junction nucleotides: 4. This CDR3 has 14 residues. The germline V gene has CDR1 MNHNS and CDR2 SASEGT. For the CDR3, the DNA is TGTGCCAGCAGTGTCCTAGCGGGGGGGGGTGAGCAGTTCTTC. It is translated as CASSVLAGGGEQFF.

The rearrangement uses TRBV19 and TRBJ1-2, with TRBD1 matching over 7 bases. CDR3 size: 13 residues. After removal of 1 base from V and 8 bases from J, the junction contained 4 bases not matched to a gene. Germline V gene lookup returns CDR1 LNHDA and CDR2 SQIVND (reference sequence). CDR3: CASSIVTGEGYTF. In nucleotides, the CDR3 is TGTGCCAGTAGTATAGTAACAGGGGAAGGCTACACCTTC.

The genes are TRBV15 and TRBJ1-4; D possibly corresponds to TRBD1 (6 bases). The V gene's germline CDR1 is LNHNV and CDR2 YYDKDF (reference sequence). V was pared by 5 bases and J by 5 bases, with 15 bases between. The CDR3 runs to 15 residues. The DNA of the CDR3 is TGTGCCACCAGCGGGGCGGGACACACAAATGAAAAACTGTTTTTT. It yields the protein CATSGAGHTNEKLFF.

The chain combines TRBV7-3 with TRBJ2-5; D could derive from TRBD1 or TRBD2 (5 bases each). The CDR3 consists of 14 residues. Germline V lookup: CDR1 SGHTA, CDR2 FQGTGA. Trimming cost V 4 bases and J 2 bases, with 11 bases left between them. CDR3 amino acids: CASSSRGEQETQYF. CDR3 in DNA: TGTGCCAGCAGCTCTAGAGGGGAACAAGAGACCCAGTACTTC.

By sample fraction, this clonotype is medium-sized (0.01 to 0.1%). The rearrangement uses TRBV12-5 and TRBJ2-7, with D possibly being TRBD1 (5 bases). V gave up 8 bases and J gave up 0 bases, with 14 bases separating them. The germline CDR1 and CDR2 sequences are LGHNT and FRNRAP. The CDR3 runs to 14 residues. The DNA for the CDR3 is TGTGCTAGTTCAAAGGGGTTTGACTCCTACGAGCAGTACGTC. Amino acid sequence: CASSKGFDSYEQYV.